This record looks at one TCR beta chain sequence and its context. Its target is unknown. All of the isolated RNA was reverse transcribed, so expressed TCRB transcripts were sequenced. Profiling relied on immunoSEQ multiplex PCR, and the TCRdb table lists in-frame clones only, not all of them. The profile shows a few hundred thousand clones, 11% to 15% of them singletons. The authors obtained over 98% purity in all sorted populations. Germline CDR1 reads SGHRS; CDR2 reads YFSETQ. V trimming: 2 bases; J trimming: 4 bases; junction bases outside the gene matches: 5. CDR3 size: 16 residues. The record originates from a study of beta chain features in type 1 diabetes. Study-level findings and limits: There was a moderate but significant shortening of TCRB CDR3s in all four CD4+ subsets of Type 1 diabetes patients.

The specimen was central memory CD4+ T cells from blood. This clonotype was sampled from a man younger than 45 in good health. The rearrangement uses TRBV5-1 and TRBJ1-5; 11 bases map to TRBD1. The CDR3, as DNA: TGCGCCAGCAGCTTAACAGGGACAGGGGGGAATCAGCCCCAGCATTTT. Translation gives CASSLTGTGGNQPQHF.